These 28 T cell receptor beta chains were all obtained from the same sample, sequenced in a study of blood T cells in healthy people across ages. PCR was performed a second time for 7 to 11 cycles using a sample-barcoded 5' primer and a J-beta primer mix. TCRdb analysed the 5' RACE reads with MiXCR anew, one entry per CDR3 protein. The sample has 1.5 million to 2 million distinct CDR3 sequences; about 31% are singletons. The sample consisted of blood. The source of these receptors is a woman aged 25 to 39 in good health.

This chain uses TRBV5-1 with TRBJ2-7; 10 nucleotides line up with TRBD1. In germline, CDR1 is SGHRS, CDR2 YFSETQ. V was clipped by 3 bases and J by 1 base; unmatched bases: 10. This CDR3 spans 17 amino acids. The CDR3 reads CASSYLDMGQGSYEQYF. The CDR3 bases are TGCGCCAGCAGCTACTTGGATATGGGACAGGGGTCCTACGAGCAGTACTTC. Full variable domain (missing parts from reference TRBV5-1 and TRBJ2-7): KAGVTQTPRYLIKTRGQQVTLSCSPISGHRSVSWYQQTPGQGLQFLFEYFSETQRNKGNFPGRFSGRQFSNSRSEMNVSTLELGDSALYLCASSYLDMGQGSYEQYFGPGTRLTVT.

This clonotype was seen only a few times. This rearrangement joins TRBV12-3 or TRBV12-4 to TRBJ2-6, with D possibly being TRBD1 or TRBD2 (5 bases each). This CDR3 comprises 18 residues. Trimming took off 5 bases at V and 1 base at J, with 18 bases between the two ends. DNA for the CDR3: TGTGCCAGCAGTCCAGTGGGGGTCGCTGGGTCTGGGGCCAACGTCCTGACTTTC. Protein: CASSPVGVAGSGANVLTF.

This clonotype was detected only a few times. The chain carries TRBV12-3 or TRBV12-4 and TRBJ2-5; the D gene is possibly TRBD2 (5 bases). The J call may be mistaken, given a closer DNA end match to TRBJ2-7. This CDR3 contains 13 residues. CDR3 protein: CASRPSGKGEQYF. The CDR3 nucleotides are TGTGCCAGCAGGCCCTCGGGGAAGGGCGAGCAGTACTTC.

V and J are TRBV2 and TRBJ1-2, with 7 bases aligning to TRBD1. V trimming: 6 bases; J trimming: 9 bases; junction bases outside the gene matches: 16. Germline loops: CDR1 SNHLY, CDR2 FYNNEI. The CDR3 sequence is 15 residues long. The CDR3 sequence: CASRKIGTETGSYTF. The CDR3 nucleotides are TGTGCCAGCAGGAAAATTGGGACAGAGACTGGGAGCTACACCTTC.

This clonotype has more than one count but fewer than ten. V and J are TRBV3-1 and TRBJ2-5, with a weak D call TRBD1 (6 bases). From germline, CDR1 is LGHDT and CDR2 YNNKEL (reference sequence). The CDR3 has 16 residues. The germline V and J ends were trimmed by 3 bases and 1 base, with 15 bases remaining between them. Here the CDR3 DNA reads TGTGCCAGCAGCCAGGCTGCCGGGACATTCCAAGAGACCCAGTACTTC. Protein: CASSQAAGTFQETQYF.

This clonotype was seen many times. The J gene is TRBJ2-1, the V gene TRBV4-1; D is unresolved. From germline, CDR1 is MGHRA and CDR2 YSYEKL. The V end lost 0 bases, the J end lost 6 bases, and 9 bases lay between the germline ends. This CDR3 is 14 amino acids long. CDR3 sequence reads: CASSQDGPFNEQFF. The CDR3 nucleotides are TGCGCCAGCAGCCAAGACGGTCCATTCAATGAGCAGTTCTTC.

This clonotype has only a few counts. The rearrangement uses TRBV9 and TRBJ2-7; 11 bases are shared with TRBD2. Germline V gene data show CDR1 as SGDLS and CDR2 as YYNGEE. This CDR3 is 15 amino acids long. With 0 bases clipped from V and 6 bases from J, the junction kept 5 bases outside the gene matches. CDR3 bases: TGTGCCAGCAGCGTAGGCACTAGCGGGGGTTTCGAGCAGTACTTC. Its protein is CASSVGTSGGFEQYF.

The chain is built from TRBV7-9 and TRBJ2-5, with TRBD1 matching over 11 bases. V trimming: 5 bases; J trimming: 5 bases; junction bases outside the gene matches: 13. Per germline, CDR1 SEHNR and CDR2 FQNEAQ (reference sequence). CDR3 length equals 17 residues. The chain's CDR3 is CASSPRTGGQVGETQYF. DNA of the CDR3: TGTGCCAGCAGCCCAAGGACAGGGGGCCAAGTCGGGGAGACCCAGTACTTC.

This chain joins TRBV7-3 and TRBJ2-6, with TRBD2 matching over 8 bases. CDR3 length: 17 residues. Trimming took 5 bases from V and 0 from J; bases not matched to a gene: 6. CDR1 is SGHTA, CDR2 FQGTGA, per germline. This CDR3 is CASSPTAGASGANVLTF. In nucleotides, the CDR3 is TGTGCCAGCAGCCCCACAGCGGGGGCCTCTGGGGCCAACGTCCTGACTTTC.

This clonotype came up a few times. The rearrangement uses TRBV10-1 and TRBJ2-2; D might be TRBD1 (6 bases). The V end was cut by 5 bases, the J end by 5 bases, with 12 bases between. CDR1 is WNHNN and CDR2 is SYGVQD in the germline V gene (reference sequence). CDR3 length equals 14 residues. This CDR3 reads CASSQGSVTGELFF. The CDR3 DNA follows: TGCGCCAGCAGTCAGGGGTCGGTGACCGGGGAGCTGTTTTTT.

This clonotype was counted only a few times. This chain connects TRBV6-2 or TRBV6-3 to TRBJ2-1, with TRBD2 as a possible D gene (5 bases). Germline CDR1 is MNHEY and CDR2 is SVGEGT. Trimming removed 6 bases from V and 8 bases from J, with 14 bases in between. This CDR3 has 13 residues. As DNA, the CDR3 is TGTGCCAGCAGACAACTAGGAATCGATGAGCAGTTCTTC. Translation: CASRQLGIDEQFF.

This rearrangement joins TRBV9 to TRBJ2-3, with 8 nucleotides matching TRBD2. The CDR3 covers 16 residues. Germline CDR1 and CDR2: SGDLS and YYNGEE. With V trimmed by 3 bases and J by 1 base, 7 bases remained unmatched. The CDR3 sequence is CASSGERESGTDTQYF. As DNA, the CDR3 is TGTGCCAGCAGCGGGGAGCGGGAGTCGGGCACAGATACGCAGTATTTT.

This sequence joins TRBV7-9 and TRBJ2-5; D unresolved. The CDR3 runs 12 residues. Per germline, CDR1 SEHNR and CDR2 FQNEAQ (reference sequence). Trimming took off 4 bases at V and 9 bases at J, with 12 bases between the two ends. The CDR3 nucleotides are TGTGCCAGCAGCTCCGGCCCATCTCCCCAGTACTTC. Translation gives CASSSGPSPQYF.

The chain employs TRBV9 and TRBJ2-1; D tentatively reads TRBD1 or TRBD2 (5 bases each). Germline loops: CDR1 SGDLS, CDR2 YYNGEE. Trimming took off 4 bases at V and 6 bases at J, with 14 bases between the two ends. There are 14 residues in the CDR3. The DNA of the CDR3 is TGTGCCAGCAGCCCCGGGACCCGCAGCAATGAGCAGTTCTTC. This sequence encodes CASSPGTRSNEQFF.

The chain employs TRBV3-1 and TRBJ2-7, with 7 bases matching TRBD1. The V gene's germline CDR1 is LGHDT and CDR2 YNNKEL (reference sequence). With V trimmed by 3 bases and J by 0 bases, 5 bases remained unmatched. The CDR3 loop spans 15 amino acids. The CDR3 nucleotides read TGTGCCAGCAGCCAGGAGACAGGGACCTCCTACGAGCAGTACTTC. It specifies CASSQETGTSYEQYF.

V usage is TRBV15 and J usage is TRBJ2-7, with D unresolved. The CDR3 totals 14 residues. Germline V lookup: CDR1 LNHNV, CDR2 YYDKDF (reference sequence). The ends were cut back, 1 base at V and 2 bases at J, with 9 bases in the middle. The CDR3 sequence: CATSRAGMTYEQYF. The CDR3 nucleotides are TGTGCCACCAGCAGAGCAGGCATGACCTACGAGCAGTACTTC.

This chain uses TRBV20-1 with TRBJ2-3; 8 nucleotides match TRBD2. The germline V gene encodes CDR1 DFQATT and CDR2 SNEGSKA (reference sequence). This CDR3 comprises 17 residues. V lost 4 bases and J lost 9; bases outside the gene matches: 21. The CDR3 nucleotides are TGCAGTGCTAACGGGCGGGAGGCTTACATTCCGGTACGGACGCAGTATTTT. Protein: CSANGREAYIPVRTQYF.

V gene TRBV7-8 combines with J gene TRBJ2-7, with 8 bases matching TRBD2. V lost 7 bases, J lost 0 bases, and 14 bases stayed unmatched. The germline V gene encodes CDR1 SGHVS and CDR2 FQNEAQ. There are 17 residues in the CDR3. The CDR3 protein is CASKPRTSSLSSYEQYF. Here the CDR3 DNA reads TGTGCCAGCAAACCCAGGACTAGCTCATTAAGCTCCTACGAGCAGTACTTC.

This clonotype has at least ten counts. The V gene is TRBV7-6, the J gene TRBJ1-2, with TRBD1 identical over 10 bases. V trimming: 4 bases; J trimming: 5 bases; junction bases outside the gene matches: 4. Per germline, CDR1 SGHVS and CDR2 FNYEAQ. The CDR3 loop spans 14 amino acids. The CDR3 DNA follows: TGTGCCAGCAGCTCGGACAGGGGGGATTATGGCTACACCTTC. Its protein product is CASSSDRGDYGYTF. Supplemented by reference TRBV7-6 and TRBJ1-2, the full variable domain reads GAGVSQSPRYKVTKRGQDVALRCDPISGHVSLYWYRQALGQGPEFLTYFNYEAQQDKSGLPNDRFSAERPEGSISTLTIQRTEQRDSAMYRCASSSDRGDYGYTFGSGTRLTVV.

This clonotype was picked up many times. This sequence joins TRBV10-3 and TRBJ2-5; the match to TRBD1 covers 7 bases. Germline values: CDR1 ENHRY, CDR2 SYGVKD. The CDR3 is 13 residues long. V lost 11 bases and J lost 3; bases outside the gene matches: 9. The CDR3 here is CAGAPGQEETQYF. The DNA for the CDR3 is TGTGCCGGAGCACCCGGACAGGAAGAGACCCAGTACTTC.

This clonotype was seen only a few times. The J gene is TRBJ1-6, the V gene TRBV3-1; TRBD1 matches at 7 bases. V lost 6 bases to trimming and J lost 10 bases; unmatched junction nucleotides: 6. This CDR3 spans 13 amino acids. CDR1 LGHDT and CDR2 YNNKEL come from the germline V gene (reference sequence). DNA of the CDR3: TGTGCCAGCAGGCGCCGGGACAGCTCACCCCTCCACTTT. Its protein is CASRRRDSSPLHF.

The rearrangement joins TRBV9 to TRBJ2-1, with D perhaps TRBD2 (5 bases). The CDR3 is 12 residues long. CDR1 is SGDLS, CDR2 YYNGEE, per germline. The germline V and J ends were trimmed by 4 bases and 11 bases, with 13 bases remaining between them. The CDR3 is CASSKILGQQFF. The CDR3 bases are TGTGCCAGCAGCAAAATACTAGGCCAGCAGTTCTTC.

This rearrangement joins TRBV6-5 to TRBJ2-2, with TRBD2 identical over 7 bases. Germline assignment: CDR1 MNHEY and CDR2 SVGAGI. The CDR3 extends over 14 amino acids. V trimming: 5 bases; J trimming: 3 bases; junction bases outside the gene matches: 3. The CDR3 spells CASSISGYTGELFF. The CDR3 DNA follows: TGTGCCAGCAGTATTAGCGGGTACACCGGGGAGCTGTTTTTT.

In DNA, the CDR3 is TGCGCCAGCAGGCGAGGGAACACCGGGGAGCTGTTTTTT. Its protein product is CASRRGNTGELFF. The rearrangement joins TRBV5-1 to TRBJ2-2; D unclear. The germline CDR1 and CDR2 sequences are SGHRS and YFSETQ. CDR3 length: 13 residues. With 5 bases removed from V and 1 base from J, the gap between germline ends came to 6 bases.

This clonotype was counted once. The V and J genes are TRBV28 and TRBJ2-5, with 7 bases identical to TRBD1. The length of the CDR3 is 16 residues. Per the germline V gene, CDR1 is MDHEN and CDR2 is SYDVKM. With V trimmed by 4 bases and J by 2 bases, 10 bases remained unmatched. CDR3 nucleotides: TGTGCCAGCAGTTATCTCCGGGACAGCTTTCAAGAGACCCAGTACTTC. This codes for CASSYLRDSFQETQYF.

This clonotype appeared many times. V is TRBV4-1 and J is TRBJ2-5; no clear D. Germline V gene sequence: CDR1 MGHRA, CDR2 YSYEKL. Trimming shortened V by 1 base and J by 5 bases, and 17 bases separated the two germline ends. This CDR3 is built from 16 residues. In DNA form, the CDR3 reads TGCGCCAGCAGCCAAGTGTGGGGTCCCCCGGTTGAGACCCAGTACTTC. It yields the protein CASSQVWGPPVETQYF.

V and J are TRBV18 and TRBJ1-2; weak D call: TRBD1 (6 bases). With 10 bases removed from V and 8 bases from J, the gap between germline ends came to 32 bases. From germline, CDR1 is KGHSH and CDR2 LQKENI. The CDR3 extends over 17 amino acids. CDR3 sequence reads: CATTHSGGLGTGAGYTF. In nucleotides, the CDR3 is TGTGCCACCACACACTCCGGGGGACTGGGTACGGGGGCCGGCTACACCTTC.

This clonotype was found many times. The CDR3 DNA reads TGTGCCAGCAGCTTAGCGGGTTGGACCCAAGAGACCCAGTACTTC. Translation: CASSLAGWTQETQYF. The chain uses TRBV7-2 and TRBJ2-5; D gene uncertain. This CDR3 spans 15 amino acids. Germline CDR1 is SGHTA and CDR2 is FQGNSA. Trimming cost V 0 bases and J 1 base, with 9 bases left between them.